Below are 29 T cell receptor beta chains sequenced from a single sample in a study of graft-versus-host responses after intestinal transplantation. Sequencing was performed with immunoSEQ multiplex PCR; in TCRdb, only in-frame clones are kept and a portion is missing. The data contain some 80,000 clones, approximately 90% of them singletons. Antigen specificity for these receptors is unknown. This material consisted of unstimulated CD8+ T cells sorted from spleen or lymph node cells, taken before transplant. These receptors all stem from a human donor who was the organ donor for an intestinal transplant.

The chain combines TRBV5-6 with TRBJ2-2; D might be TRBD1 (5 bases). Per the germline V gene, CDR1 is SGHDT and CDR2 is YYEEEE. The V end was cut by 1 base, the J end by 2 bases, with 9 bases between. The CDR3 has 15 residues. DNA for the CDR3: TGTGCCAGCAGCTTGACAGGCCCTAACACCGGGGAGCTGTTTTTT. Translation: CASSLTGPNTGELFF.

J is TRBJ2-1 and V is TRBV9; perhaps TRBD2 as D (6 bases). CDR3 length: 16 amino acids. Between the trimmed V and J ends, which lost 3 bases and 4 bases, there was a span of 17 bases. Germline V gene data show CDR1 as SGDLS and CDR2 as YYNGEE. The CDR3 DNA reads TGTGCCAGCAGCGGGCTACTAGCTTCCCTTTACAATGAGCAGTTCTTC. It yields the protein CASSGLLASLYNEQFF.

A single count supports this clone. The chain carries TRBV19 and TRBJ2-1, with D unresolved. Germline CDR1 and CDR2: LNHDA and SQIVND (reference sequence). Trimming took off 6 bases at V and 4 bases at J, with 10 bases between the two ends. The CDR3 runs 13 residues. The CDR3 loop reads CASSQTGYNEQFF. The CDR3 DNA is TGTGCCAGTAGCCAGACCGGGTACAATGAGCAGTTCTTC.

CDR3 coding DNA: TGTGCCAGCAGCCTCCCGCCCAGCCTTGGCTACAATGAGCAGTTCTTC. It specifies CASSLPPSLGYNEQFF. This rearrangement joins TRBV5-5 to TRBJ2-1; no definite D call. Germline assignment: CDR1 SGHKS and CDR2 YYEKEE (reference sequence). The CDR3 covers 16 residues. The V end lost 4 bases, the J end lost 3 bases, and 17 bases lay between the germline ends.

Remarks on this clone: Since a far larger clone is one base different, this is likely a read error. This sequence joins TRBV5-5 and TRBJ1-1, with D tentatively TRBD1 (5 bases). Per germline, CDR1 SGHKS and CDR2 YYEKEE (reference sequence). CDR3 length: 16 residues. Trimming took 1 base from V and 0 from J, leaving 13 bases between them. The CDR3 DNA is TGTGCCAGCAGCTTGCCCGACCGGGGCCTGAACACTGAAGCTTTCTTT. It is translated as CASSLPDRGLNTEAFF.

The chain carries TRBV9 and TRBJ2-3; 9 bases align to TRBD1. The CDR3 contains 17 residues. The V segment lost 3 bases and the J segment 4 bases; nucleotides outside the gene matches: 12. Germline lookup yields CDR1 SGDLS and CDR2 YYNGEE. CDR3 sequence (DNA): TGTGCCAGCAGCGCTCGATCCGGGACAGGGATGGCAGATACGCAGTATTTT. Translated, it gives CASSARSGTGMADTQYF.

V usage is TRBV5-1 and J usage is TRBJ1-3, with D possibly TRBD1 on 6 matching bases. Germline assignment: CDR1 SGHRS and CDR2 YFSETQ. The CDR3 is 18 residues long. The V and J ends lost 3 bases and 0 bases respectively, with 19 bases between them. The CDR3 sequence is CASSSKPTGTYSGNTIYF. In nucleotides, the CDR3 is TGCGCCAGCAGCTCTAAACCAACAGGGACATACTCTGGAAACACCATATATTTT.

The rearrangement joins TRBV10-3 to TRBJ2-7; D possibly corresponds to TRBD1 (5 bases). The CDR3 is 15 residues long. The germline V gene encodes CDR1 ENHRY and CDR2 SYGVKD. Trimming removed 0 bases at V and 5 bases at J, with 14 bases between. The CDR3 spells CAISESSQGGDEQYF. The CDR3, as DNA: TGTGCCATCAGTGAGTCAAGCCAGGGTGGTGACGAGCAGTACTTC.

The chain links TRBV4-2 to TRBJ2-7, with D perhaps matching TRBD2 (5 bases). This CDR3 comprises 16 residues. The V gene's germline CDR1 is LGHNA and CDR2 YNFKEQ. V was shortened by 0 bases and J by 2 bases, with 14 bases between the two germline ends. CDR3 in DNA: TGTGCCAGCAGCCAAGATCATCCGGGGTCAACCTACGAGCAGTACTTC. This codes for CASSQDHPGSTYEQYF.

The CDR3 sequence is CAISESGSGRPYEQYF. CDR3 DNA sequence: TGTGCCATCAGTGAGTCTGGTAGCGGGAGGCCCTACGAGCAGTACTTC. The gene calls are TRBV10-3 and TRBJ2-7; the match to TRBD2 covers 10 bases. The CDR3 spans 16 residues. J gave up 2 bases and V 0 bases, and 4 bases lay outside the gene matches. Germline CDR1 reads ENHRY; CDR2 reads SYGVKD.

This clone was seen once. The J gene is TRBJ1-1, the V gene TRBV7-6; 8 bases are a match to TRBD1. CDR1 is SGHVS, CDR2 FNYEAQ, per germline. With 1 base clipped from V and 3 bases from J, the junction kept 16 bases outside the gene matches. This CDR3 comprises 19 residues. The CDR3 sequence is CASSLDGLRAQGVYTEAFF. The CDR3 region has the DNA TGTGCCAGCAGCTTAGACGGGCTCCGGGCACAGGGGGTGTACACTGAAGCTTTCTTT.

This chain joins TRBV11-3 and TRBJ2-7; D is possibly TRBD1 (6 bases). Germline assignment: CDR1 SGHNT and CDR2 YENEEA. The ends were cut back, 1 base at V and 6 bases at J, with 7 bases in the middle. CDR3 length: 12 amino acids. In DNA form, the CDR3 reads TGTGCCAGCAGCTTAGGGGGGCGCGAGCAGTACTTC. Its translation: CASSLGGREQYF.

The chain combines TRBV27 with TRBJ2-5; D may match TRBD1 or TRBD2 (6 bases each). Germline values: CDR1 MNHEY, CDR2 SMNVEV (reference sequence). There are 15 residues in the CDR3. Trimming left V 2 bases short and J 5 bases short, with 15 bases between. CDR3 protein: CASSLGLGGTETQYF. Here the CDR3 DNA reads TGTGCCAGCAGTTTAGGGCTAGGGGGGACGGAGACCCAGTACTTC.

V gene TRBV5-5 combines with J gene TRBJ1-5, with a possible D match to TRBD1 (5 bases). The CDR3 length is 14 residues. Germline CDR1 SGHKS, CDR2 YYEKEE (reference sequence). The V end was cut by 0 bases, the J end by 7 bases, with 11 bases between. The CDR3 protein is CASSLGREGQPQHF. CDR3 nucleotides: TGTGCCAGCAGCTTGGGCAGGGAAGGACAGCCCCAGCATTTT.

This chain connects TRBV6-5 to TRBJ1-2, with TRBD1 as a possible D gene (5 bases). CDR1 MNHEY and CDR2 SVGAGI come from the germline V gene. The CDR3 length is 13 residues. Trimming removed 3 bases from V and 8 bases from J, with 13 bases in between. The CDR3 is CASSYFRTKGYTF. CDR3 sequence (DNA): TGTGCCAGCAGTTATTTCAGGACAAAGGGCTACACCTTC.

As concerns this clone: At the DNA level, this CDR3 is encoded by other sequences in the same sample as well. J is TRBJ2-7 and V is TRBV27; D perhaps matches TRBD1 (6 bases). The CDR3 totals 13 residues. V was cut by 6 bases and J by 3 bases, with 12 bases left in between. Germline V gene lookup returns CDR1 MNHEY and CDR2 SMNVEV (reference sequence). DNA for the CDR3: TGTGCCAGCAGCCTGGGACACTTCTACGAGCAGTACTTC. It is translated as CASSLGHFYEQYF.

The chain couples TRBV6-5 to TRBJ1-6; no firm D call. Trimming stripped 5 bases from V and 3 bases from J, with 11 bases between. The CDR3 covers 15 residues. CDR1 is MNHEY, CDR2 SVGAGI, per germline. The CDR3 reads CASSGYHIYNSPLHF. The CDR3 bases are TGTGCCAGCAGTGGATACCACATCTATAATTCACCCCTCCACTTT.

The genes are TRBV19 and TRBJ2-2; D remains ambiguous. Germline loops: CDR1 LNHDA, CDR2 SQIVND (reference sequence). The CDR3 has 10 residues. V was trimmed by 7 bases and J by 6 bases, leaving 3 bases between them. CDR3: CASKAGELFF. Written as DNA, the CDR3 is TGTGCCAGTAAAGCCGGGGAGCTGTTTTTT.

CDR3 region: CASSPGGTQYF. DNA of the CDR3: TGTGCCAGCAGCCCGGGTGGGACCCAGTACTTC. The V and J genes are TRBV7-2 and TRBJ2-5, with no clear D. The CDR3 is 11 residues long. Germline values: CDR1 SGHTA, CDR2 FQGNSA. V dropped 5 bases and J dropped 7 bases, with 8 bases sitting between them.

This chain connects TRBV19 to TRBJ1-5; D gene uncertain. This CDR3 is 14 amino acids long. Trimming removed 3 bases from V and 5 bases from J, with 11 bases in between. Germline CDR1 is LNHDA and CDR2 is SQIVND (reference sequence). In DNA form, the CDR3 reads TGTGCCAGTAGTATGAGGTATGGCGATCAGCCCCAGCATTTT. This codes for CASSMRYGDQPQHF.

The CDR3 coding sequence is TGTGCCAGCAGTCTGGGACAGGGACTAACCGGGGAGCTGTTTTTT. Translated: CASSLGQGLTGELFF. The chain joins TRBV27 to TRBJ2-2; 9 bases agree with TRBD1. This CDR3 comprises 15 residues. The trim removed 5 bases at V and 5 bases at J, leaving 6 bases unmatched. Germline CDR1 and CDR2: MNHEY and SMNVEV (reference sequence).

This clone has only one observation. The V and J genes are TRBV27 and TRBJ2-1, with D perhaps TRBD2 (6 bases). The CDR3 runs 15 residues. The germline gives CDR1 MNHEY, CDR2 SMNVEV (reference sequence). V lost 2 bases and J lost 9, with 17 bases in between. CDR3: CASSLIGGLVVEQFF. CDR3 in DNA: TGTGCCAGCAGTTTAATCGGGGGTTTGGTTGTTGAGCAGTTCTTC.

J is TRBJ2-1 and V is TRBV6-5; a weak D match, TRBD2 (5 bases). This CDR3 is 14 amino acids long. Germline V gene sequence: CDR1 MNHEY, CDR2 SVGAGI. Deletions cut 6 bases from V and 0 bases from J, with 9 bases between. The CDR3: CASSLTSSYNEQFF. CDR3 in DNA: TGTGCCAGCAGCTTAACTAGCTCCTACAATGAGCAGTTCTTC.

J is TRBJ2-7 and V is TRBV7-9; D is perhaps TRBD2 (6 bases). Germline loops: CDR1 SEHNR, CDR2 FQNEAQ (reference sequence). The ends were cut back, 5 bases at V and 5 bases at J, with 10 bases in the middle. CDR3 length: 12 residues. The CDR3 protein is CASSDPSDEQYF. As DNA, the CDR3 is TGTGCCAGCAGCGACCCTAGCGACGAGCAGTACTTC.

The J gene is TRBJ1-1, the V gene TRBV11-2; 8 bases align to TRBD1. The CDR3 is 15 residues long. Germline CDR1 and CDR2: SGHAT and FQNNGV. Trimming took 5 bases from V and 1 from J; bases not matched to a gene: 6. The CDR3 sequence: CASSPPGGANTEAFF. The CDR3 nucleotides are TGTGCCAGCAGCCCCCCAGGGGGCGCGAACACTGAAGCTTTCTTT.

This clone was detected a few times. CDR3 residues: CASRARDSSYEQYF. CDR3 nucleotide sequence: TGTGCCAGCAGAGCCCGGGACAGCTCCTACGAGCAGTACTTC. The genes are TRBV6-1 and TRBJ2-7; 7 bases map to TRBD1. The CDR3 sequence is 14 residues long. CDR1 and CDR2 from the germline V gene are MNHNS and SASEGT. Unmatched junction bases numbered 5, after V lost 6 bases and J lost 0 bases.

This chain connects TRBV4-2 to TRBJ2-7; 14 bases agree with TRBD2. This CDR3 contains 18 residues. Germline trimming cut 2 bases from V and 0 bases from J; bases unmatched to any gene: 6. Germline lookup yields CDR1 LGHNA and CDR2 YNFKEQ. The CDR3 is CASSQTGTSGRPSYEQYF. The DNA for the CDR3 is TGTGCCAGCAGCCAAACCGGGACTAGCGGGAGACCCTCCTACGAGCAGTACTTC.

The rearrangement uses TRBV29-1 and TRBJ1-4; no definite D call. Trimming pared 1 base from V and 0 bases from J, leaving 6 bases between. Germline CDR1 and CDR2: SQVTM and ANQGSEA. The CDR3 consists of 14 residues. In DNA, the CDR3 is TGCAGCGTTGAAGGGTACGCAACTAATGAAAAACTGTTTTTT. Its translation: CSVEGYATNEKLFF.

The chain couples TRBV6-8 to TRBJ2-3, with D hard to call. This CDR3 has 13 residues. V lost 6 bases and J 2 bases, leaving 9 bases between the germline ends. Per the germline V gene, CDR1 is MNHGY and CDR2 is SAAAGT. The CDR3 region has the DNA TGTGCCAGCAGCCAATTCCCCACAGATACGCAGTATTTT. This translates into CASSQFPTDTQYF.